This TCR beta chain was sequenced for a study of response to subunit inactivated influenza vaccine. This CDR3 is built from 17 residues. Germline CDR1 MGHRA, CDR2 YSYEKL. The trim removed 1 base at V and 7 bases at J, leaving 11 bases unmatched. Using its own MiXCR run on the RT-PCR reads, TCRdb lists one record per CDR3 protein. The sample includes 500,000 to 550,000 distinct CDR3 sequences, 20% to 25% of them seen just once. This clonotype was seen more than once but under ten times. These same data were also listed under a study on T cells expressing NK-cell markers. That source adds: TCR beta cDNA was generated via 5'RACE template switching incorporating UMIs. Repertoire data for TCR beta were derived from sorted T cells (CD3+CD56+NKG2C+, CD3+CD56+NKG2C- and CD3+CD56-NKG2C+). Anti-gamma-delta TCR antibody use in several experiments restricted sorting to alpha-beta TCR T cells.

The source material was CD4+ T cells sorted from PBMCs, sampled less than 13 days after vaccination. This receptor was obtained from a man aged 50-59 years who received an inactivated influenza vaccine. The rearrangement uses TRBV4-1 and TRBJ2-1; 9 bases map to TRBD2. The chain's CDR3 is CASSQAPSAGGGNEQFF. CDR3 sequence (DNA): TGCGCCAGCAGCCAAGCCCCATCAGCGGGGGGCGGTAATGAGCAGTTCTTC.